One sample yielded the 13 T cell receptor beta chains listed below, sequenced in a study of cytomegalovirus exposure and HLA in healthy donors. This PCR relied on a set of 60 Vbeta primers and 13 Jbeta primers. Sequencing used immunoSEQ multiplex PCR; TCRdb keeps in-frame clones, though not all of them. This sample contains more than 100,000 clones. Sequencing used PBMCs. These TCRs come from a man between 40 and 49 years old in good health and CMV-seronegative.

DNA for the CDR3: TGTGCCAGCAGCCAAGGTCGGCGGAACTACGAGCAGTACTTC. This translates into CASSQGRRNYEQYF. The rearrangement joins TRBV14 to TRBJ2-7, with unresolved D. Germline V lookup: CDR1 SGHDN, CDR2 FVKESK. The V end lost 1 base, the J end lost 3 bases, and 10 bases lay between the germline ends. The CDR3 consists of 14 residues.

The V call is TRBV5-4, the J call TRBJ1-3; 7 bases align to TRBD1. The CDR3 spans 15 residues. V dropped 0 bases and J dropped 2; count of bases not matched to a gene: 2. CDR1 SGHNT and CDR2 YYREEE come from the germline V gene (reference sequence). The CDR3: CASSLVGGAGNTIYF. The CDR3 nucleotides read TGTGCCAGCAGCTTGGTAGGGGGCGCTGGAAACACCATATATTTT.

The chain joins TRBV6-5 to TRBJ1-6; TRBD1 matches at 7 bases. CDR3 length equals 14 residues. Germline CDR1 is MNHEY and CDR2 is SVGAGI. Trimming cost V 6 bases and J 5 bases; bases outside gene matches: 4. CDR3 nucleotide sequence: TGTGCCAGCAGGGAGGGGGCTGATAATTCACCCCTCCACTTT. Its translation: CASREGADNSPLHF.

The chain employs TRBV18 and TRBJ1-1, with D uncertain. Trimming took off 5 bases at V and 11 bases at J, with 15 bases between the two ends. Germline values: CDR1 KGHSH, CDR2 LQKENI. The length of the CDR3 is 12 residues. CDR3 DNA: TGTGCCAGCTCATCCGTGGGCGGGGAGGCTTTCTTT. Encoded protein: CASSSVGGEAFF. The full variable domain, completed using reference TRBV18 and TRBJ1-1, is NAGVMQNPRHLVRRRGQEARLRCSPMKGHSHVYWYRQLPEEGLKFMVYLQKENIIDESGMPKERFSAEFPKEGPSILRIQQVVRGDSAAYFCASSSVGGEAFFGQGTRLTVV.

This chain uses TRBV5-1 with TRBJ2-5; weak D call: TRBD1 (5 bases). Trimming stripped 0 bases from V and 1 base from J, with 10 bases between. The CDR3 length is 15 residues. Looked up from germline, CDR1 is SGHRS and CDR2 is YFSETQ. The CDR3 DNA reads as TGCGCCAGCAGCTTGGGTGGTACAGGCCAAGAGACCCAGTACTTC. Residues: CASSLGGTGQETQYF.

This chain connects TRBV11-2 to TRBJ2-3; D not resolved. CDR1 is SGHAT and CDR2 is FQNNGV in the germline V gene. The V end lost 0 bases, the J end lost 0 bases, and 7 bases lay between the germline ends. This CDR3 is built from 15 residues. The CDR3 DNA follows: TGTGCCAGCAGCTTAGATTTAGCAAGCACAGATACGCAGTATTTT. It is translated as CASSLDLASTDTQYF.

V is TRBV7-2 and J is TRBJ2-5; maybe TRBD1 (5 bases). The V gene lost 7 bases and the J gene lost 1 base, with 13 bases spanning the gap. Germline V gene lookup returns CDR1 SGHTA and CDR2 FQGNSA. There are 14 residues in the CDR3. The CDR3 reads CASTERGFQETQYF. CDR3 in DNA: TGTGCCAGCACCGAAAGGGGTTTCCAAGAGACCCAGTACTTC.

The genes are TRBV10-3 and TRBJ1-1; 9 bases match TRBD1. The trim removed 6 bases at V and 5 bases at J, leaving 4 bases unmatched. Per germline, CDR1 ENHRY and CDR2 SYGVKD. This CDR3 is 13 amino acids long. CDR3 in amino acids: CAIRGQGRTEAFF. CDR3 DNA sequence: TGTGCCATCAGGGGACAGGGTAGGACTGAAGCTTTCTTT.

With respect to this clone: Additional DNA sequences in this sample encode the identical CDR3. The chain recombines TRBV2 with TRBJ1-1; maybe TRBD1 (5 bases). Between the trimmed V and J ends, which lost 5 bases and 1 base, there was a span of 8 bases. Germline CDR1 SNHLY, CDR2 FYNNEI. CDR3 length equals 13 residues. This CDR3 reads CASSFQGNTEAFF. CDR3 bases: TGTGCCAGCAGTTTCCAGGGGAACACTGAAGCTTTCTTT.

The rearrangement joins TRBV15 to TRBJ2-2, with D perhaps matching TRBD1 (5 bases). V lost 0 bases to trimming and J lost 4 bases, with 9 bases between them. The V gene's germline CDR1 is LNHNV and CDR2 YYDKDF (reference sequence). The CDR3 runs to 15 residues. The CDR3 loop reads CATSRDRQLTGELFF. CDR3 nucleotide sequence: TGTGCCACCAGCAGAGATAGACAGCTCACCGGGGAGCTGTTTTTT.

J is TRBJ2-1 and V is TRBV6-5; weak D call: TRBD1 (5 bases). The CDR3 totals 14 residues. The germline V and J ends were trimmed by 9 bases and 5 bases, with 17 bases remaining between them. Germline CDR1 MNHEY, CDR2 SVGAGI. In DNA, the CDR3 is TGTGCCAGTGCCCATTGGGGCAGCGACAATGAGCAGTTCTTC. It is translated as CASAHWGSDNEQFF.

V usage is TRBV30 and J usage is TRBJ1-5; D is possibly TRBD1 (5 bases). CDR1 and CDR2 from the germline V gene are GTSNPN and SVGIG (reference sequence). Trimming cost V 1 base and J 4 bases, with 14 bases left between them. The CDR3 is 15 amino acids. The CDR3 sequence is CAWSAIGQGNQPQHF. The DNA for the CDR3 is TGTGCCTGGAGTGCCATTGGACAAGGTAATCAGCCCCAGCATTTT.

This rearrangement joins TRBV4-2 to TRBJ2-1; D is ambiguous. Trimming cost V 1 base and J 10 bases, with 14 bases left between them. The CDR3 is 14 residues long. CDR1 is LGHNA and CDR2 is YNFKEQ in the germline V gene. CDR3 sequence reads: CASSQASPGEEQFF. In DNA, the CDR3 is TGTGCCAGCAGCCAAGCCTCGCCGGGTGAGGAGCAGTTCTTC.